Following are 28 T cell receptor beta chains from one sample sequenced in a study of Tregs in tolerant kidney transplant recipients. Profiling relied on immunoSEQ multiplex PCR, and the TCRdb table lists in-frame clones only, not all of them. The data hold some 250,000 clones, with approximately 83% observed a single time. Sequenced material: CD4+ T cells from blood. The source is a human donor in good health.

The chain carries TRBV5-1 and TRBJ2-7; no reliable D call. The germline CDR1 and CDR2 sequences are SGHRS and YFSETQ. The CDR3 runs to 14 residues. The ends were cut back, 0 bases at V and 4 bases at J, with 11 bases in the middle. The CDR3 region is CASSLDTHGYEQYF. The DNA of the CDR3 is TGCGCCAGCAGCTTGGATACACACGGGTACGAGCAGTACTTC.

This clone was found once. This chain uses TRBV4-1 with TRBJ1-1, with D possibly matching TRBD1 (6 bases). CDR3 length equals 16 residues. Deletions cut 5 bases from V and 0 bases from J, with 16 bases between. From germline, CDR1 is MGHRA and CDR2 YSYEKL. Here the CDR3 DNA reads TGCGCCAGCAGCGAAAACAGGGTGGGTATGAACACTGAAGCTTTCTTT. It is translated as CASSENRVGMNTEAFF.

The V call is TRBV19, the J call TRBJ2-1; 9 nucleotides match TRBD2. The V gene's germline CDR1 is LNHDA and CDR2 SQIVND (reference sequence). This CDR3 comprises 18 residues. V trimming: 4 bases; J trimming: 9 bases; junction bases outside the gene matches: 19. The CDR3 bases are TGTGCCAGTAGTACTACCTCCAGACTAGCGGCCTCATCGGGTGAGCAGTTCTTC. This translates into CASSTTSRLAASSGEQFF.

The chain recombines TRBV7-2 with TRBJ1-6; no definite D call. Trimming left V 4 bases short and J 0 bases short, with 13 bases between. This CDR3 is built from 17 residues. Germline values: CDR1 SGHTA, CDR2 FQGNSA. In nucleotides, the CDR3 is TGTGCCAGCAGCTCCTCACCGGTGGGCTCCTATAATTCACCCCTCCACTTT. This sequence encodes CASSSSPVGSYNSPLHF. The complete variable domain, with remaining parts taken from reference TRBV7-2 and TRBJ1-6, reads GAGVSQSPSNKVTEKGKDVELRCDPISGHTALYWYRQSLGQGLEFLIYFQGNSAPDKSGLPSDRFSAERTGGSVSTLTIQRTQQEDSAVYLCASSSSPVGSYNSPLHFGNGTRLTVT.

This chain uses TRBV7-8 with TRBJ1-2; D remains unclear. The CDR3 extends over 13 amino acids. V shed 5 bases and J shed 4 bases, with 11 bases lying between them. Germline CDR1 is SGHVS and CDR2 is FQNEAQ. CDR3 loop: CASSLRTSYGYTF. The CDR3 nucleotides are TGTGCCAGCAGCCTTCGGACCTCCTATGGCTACACCTTC.

The rearrangement links TRBV19 to TRBJ1-5; tentatively, D is TRBD1 (5 bases). The CDR3 has 13 amino acids. Trimming shortened V by 5 bases and J by 9 bases, and 14 bases separated the two germline ends. Germline V CDR1 and CDR2: LNHDA, SQIVND (reference sequence). DNA for the CDR3: TGTGCCAGTAGTTTGGGGGAGCGCCGGCCCCAGCATTTT. Amino acids: CASSLGERRPQHF.

This chain joins TRBV27 and TRBJ1-2; D might be TRBD1 (6 bases). The CDR3 is made up of 15 amino acids. CDR1 is MNHEY, CDR2 SMNVEV, per germline (reference sequence). V lost 6 bases to trimming and J lost 2 bases, with 16 bases between them. The CDR3 DNA reads as TGTGCCAGCAGGGGTACGGGACAACGGAACTATGGCTACACCTTC. It is translated as CASRGTGQRNYGYTF.

The chain couples TRBV2 to TRBJ2-5, with no clear D. The CDR3 is 10 residues long. Germline CDR1 reads SNHLY; CDR2 reads FYNNEI. With 0 bases removed from V and 12 bases from J, the gap between germline ends came to 5 bases. This chain's CDR3 is CASSEAAKYF. The CDR3 region has the DNA TGTGCCAGCAGTGAAGCTGCTAAGTACTTC.

V is TRBV7-6 and J is TRBJ1-3, with unresolved D. This CDR3 has 14 amino acids. V lost 1 base and J 1 base, leaving 5 bases between the germline ends. Germline CDR1 and CDR2: SGHVS and FNYEAQ. The CDR3 bases are TGTGCCAGCAGCTTAGGCCCTTCTGGAAACACCATATATTTT. Protein sequence: CASSLGPSGNTIYF.

This rearrangement joins TRBV5-1 to TRBJ2-3, with TRBD2 identical over 9 bases. V dropped 0 bases and J dropped 8; count of bases not matched to a gene: 22. The CDR3 loop spans 20 amino acids. Germline-derived CDR1 and CDR2 are SGHRS and YFSETQ. The CDR3: CASSLDPGVGGGAKRGTQYF. DNA of the CDR3: TGCGCCAGCAGCTTGGACCCCGGCGTTGGCGGGGGGGCTAAAAGAGGTACGCAGTATTTT.

The rearrangement links TRBV2 to TRBJ2-5, with D tentatively TRBD1 (6 bases). CDR1 and CDR2 (germline): SNHLY, FYNNEI. The CDR3 is made up of 15 amino acids. Trimming took 7 bases from V and 5 from J, leaving 20 bases between them. In nucleotides, the CDR3 is TGTGCCAGCACCCTAACCCCTACAGGGCTGGAGACCCAGTACTTC. Protein product: CASTLTPTGLETQYF.

The rearrangement uses TRBV5-1 and TRBJ2-3; no reliable D call. Trimming pared 2 bases from V and 3 bases from J, leaving 7 bases between. This CDR3 region has 13 residues. Germline V gene data show CDR1 as SGHRS and CDR2 as YFSETQ. The CDR3 sequence: CASSLQRTDTQYF. CDR3 coding DNA: TGCGCCAGCAGCTTACAGAGGACAGATACGCAGTATTTT.

In this sample, this clone turned up once. The chain employs TRBV7-6 and TRBJ2-1; 9 positions match TRBD2. The CDR3 sequence is 16 residues long. J was trimmed by 3 bases and V by 3 bases; bases with no gene match: 6. Germline loops: CDR1 SGHVS, CDR2 FNYEAQ. CDR3 bases: TGTGCCAGCAGCTTGAAACTAGCGGGTCACTACAATGAGCAGTTCTTC. Residues: CASSLKLAGHYNEQFF.

The chain joins TRBV10-3 to TRBJ1-1; 11 bases line up with TRBD1. The germline gives CDR1 ENHRY, CDR2 SYGVKD. J lost 0 bases, V lost 4 bases, and 4 bases had no gene match. The CDR3 sequence is 16 residues long. The CDR3 loop is CAISGGTGGVNTEAFF. CDR3 coding DNA: TGTGCCATCAGTGGGGGGACAGGGGGAGTGAACACTGAAGCTTTCTTT.

The chain recombines TRBV5-1 with TRBJ2-7; 9 nucleotides agree with TRBD1. CDR1 is SGHRS and CDR2 is YFSETQ in the germline V gene. V lost 3 bases, J lost 5 bases, and 6 bases stayed unmatched. The CDR3 runs to 14 residues. The CDR3 coding sequence is TGCGCCAGCAGCTCTAGGACAGGGGTCCACGAGCAGTACTTC. This encodes CASSSRTGVHEQYF. The variable domain in full, with the rest retrieved from reference TRBV5-1 and TRBJ2-7, is KAGVTQTPRYLIKTRGQQVTLSCSPISGHRSVSWYQQTPGQGLQFLFEYFSETQRNKGNFPGRFSGRQFSNSRSEMNVSTLELGDSALYLCASSSRTGVHEQYFGPGTRLTVT.

The V gene is TRBV7-9, the J gene TRBJ1-2; D remains ambiguous. Germline V gives CDR1 SEHNR, CDR2 FQNEAQ (reference sequence). V shed 1 base and J shed 8 bases, with 11 bases lying between them. This CDR3 region has 13 residues. This CDR3 is CASSLGSNGGYTF. The CDR3 DNA sequence: TGTGCCAGCAGCTTAGGTTCTAACGGGGGCTACACCTTC. Variable domain in full (rest from reference TRBV7-9 and TRBJ1-2): DTGVSQNPRHKITKRGQNVTFRCDPISEHNRLYWYRQTLGQGPEFLTYFQNEAQLEKSRLLSDRFSAERPKGSFSTLEIQRTEQGDSAMYLCASSLGSNGGYTFGSGTRLTVV.

In this sample, this clone turned up a few times. The J gene is TRBJ2-3, the V gene TRBV11-2, with D possibly being TRBD1 or TRBD2 (6 bases each). Germline lookup yields CDR1 SGHAT and CDR2 FQNNGV. V shed 5 bases and J shed 4 bases, with 19 bases lying between them. This CDR3 has 16 residues. In DNA, the CDR3 is TGTGCCAGCAGCGCCTGGGGGGCTAGCGACGCAGATACGCAGTATTTT. Amino acids: CASSAWGASDADTQYF.

The gene calls are TRBV19 and TRBJ2-3; no definite D call. The CDR3 runs to 14 residues. The V and J ends lost 4 bases and 3 bases respectively, with 11 bases between them. The germline V gene encodes CDR1 LNHDA and CDR2 SQIVND (reference sequence). The CDR3 nucleotides read TGTGCCAGTAGTAACCGCGGCGAAACAGATACGCAGTATTTT. Its translation: CASSNRGETDTQYF.

The rearrangement links TRBV20-1 to TRBJ2-1, with D perhaps assigned TRBD1 or TRBD2 (5 bases each). The V gene's germline CDR1 is DFQATT and CDR2 SNEGSKA (reference sequence). Trimming cost V 5 bases and J 10 bases, with 12 bases left between them. This CDR3 spans 11 amino acids. The DNA for the CDR3 is TGCAGTGCTGGGGAGAGGGGCGAGCAGTTCTTC. Amino acids: CSAGERGEQFF.

The chain combines TRBV27 with TRBJ1-1; tentatively, D is TRBD1 (5 bases). CDR1 is MNHEY, CDR2 SMNVEV, per germline (reference sequence). Trimming pared 0 bases from V and 4 bases from J, leaving 21 bases between. CDR3 size: 18 residues. CDR3 sequence reads: CASSLSGGAGGRVTEAFF. The CDR3, as DNA: TGTGCCAGCAGTTTATCGGGCGGTGCGGGGGGAAGGGTCACTGAAGCTTTCTTT.

This chain links TRBV11-2 with TRBJ2-7; 10 bases are a match to TRBD2. Germline V gene sequence: CDR1 SGHAT, CDR2 FQNNGV. The CDR3 loop spans 15 amino acids. Trimming removed 4 bases from V and 0 bases from J; junction bases left unmatched: 3. CDR3 bases: TGTGCCAGCAGCTCGGGACTAGCGCACTCCTACGAGCAGTACTTC. This translates into CASSSGLAHSYEQYF.

The chain couples TRBV5-1 to TRBJ2-2, with TRBD2 identical over 12 bases. CDR1 is SGHRS, CDR2 YFSETQ, per germline. The trim removed 2 bases at V and 4 bases at J, leaving 6 bases unmatched. The CDR3 is 17 residues long. The CDR3, as DNA: TGCGCCAGCAGCTTCCTAGCGGGGGGGCCAAGCACCGGGGAGCTGTTTTTT. It encodes CASSFLAGGPSTGELFF.

V and J are TRBV10-2 and TRBJ2-5; no definite D call. Matching the DNA end better, TRBJ2-7 makes the J call doubtful. This CDR3 has 14 amino acids. Germline CDR1 WSHSY, CDR2 SAAADI. CDR3 region: CASSEVWRSYEQYF. The CDR3 coding sequence is TGCGCCAGCAGTGAGGTTTGGCGTAGCTACGAGCAGTACTTC.

J is TRBJ2-3 and V is TRBV6-4; the match to TRBD2 covers 10 bases. This CDR3 comprises 15 residues. V lost 0 bases to trimming and J lost 11 bases; unmatched junction nucleotides: 8. From germline, CDR1 is MRHNA and CDR2 SNTAGT. The CDR3 bases are TGTGCCAGCAGTGACTCAGAAGCGGGGGGGAGGAAGCAGTATTTT. It specifies CASSDSEAGGRKQYF.

The genes are TRBV2 and TRBJ1-1, with no clear D. V was pared by 4 bases and J by 1 base, with 4 bases between. Per the germline V gene, CDR1 is SNHLY and CDR2 is FYNNEI. This CDR3 spans 12 amino acids. This chain's CDR3 is CASSGTNTEAFF. In nucleotides, the CDR3 is TGTGCCAGCAGTGGCACGAACACTGAAGCTTTCTTT.

The CDR3 sequence is CASSFTVGTEAFF. In DNA form, the CDR3 reads TGTGCCAGCAGCTTTACAGTGGGCACTGAAGCTTTCTTT. The V call is TRBV11-3, the J call TRBJ1-1; no reliable D call. The CDR3 has 13 amino acids. Germline V gene sequence: CDR1 SGHNT, CDR2 YENEEA. V lost 3 bases and J 4 bases, leaving 9 bases between the germline ends.

The V gene is TRBV30, the J gene TRBJ1-2, with a tentative D call TRBD1 (6 bases). Germline V gene sequence: CDR1 GTSNPN, CDR2 SVGIG (reference sequence). The CDR3 covers 14 residues. V shed 1 base and J shed 4 bases, with 13 bases lying between them. CDR3 nucleotides: TGTGCCTGGAGTGGACAGGTACCACCCTATGGCTACACCTTC. Residues: CAWSGQVPPYGYTF.

The V gene is TRBV27, the J gene TRBJ2-7; 9 bases fit TRBD2. CDR1 is MNHEY and CDR2 is SMNVEV in the germline V gene (reference sequence). The V gene end was trimmed by 4 bases and the J gene end by 3 bases; junction bases not matched to a gene: 10. This CDR3 contains 16 residues. The CDR3 loop reads CASSSSLAGKNYEQYF. DNA for the CDR3: TGTGCCAGCAGTTCCTCTCTAGCGGGAAAAAACTACGAGCAGTACTTC.